The 30 T cell receptor beta chains in this list originate from one sample, sequenced in a study of blood T cell repertoires in COVID-19. Some clones are missing from TCRdb's copy, which holds only in-frame ones; the method was immunoSEQ multiplex PCR. The top ten hold around 9.5% of the sample, which has around 260,000 clones, approximately 86% seen once. Sequenced material: peripheral blood. Source of these receptors: a man aged 40-55 years who had recovered from COVID-19.

This chain uses TRBV9 with TRBJ2-2; D perhaps matches TRBD2 (7 bases). Trimming cost V 3 bases and J 0 bases, with 15 bases left between them. The CDR3 is made up of 17 amino acids. CDR1 SGDLS and CDR2 YYNGEE come from the germline V gene. CDR3 nucleotides: TGTGCCAGCAGCGGAGGGAGGGGGGCACCGAACACCGGGGAGCTGTTTTTT. Protein sequence: CASSGGRGAPNTGELFF.

This rearrangement joins TRBV7-9 to TRBJ1-1; no clear D gene. The CDR3 sequence is 15 residues long. Germline CDR1 and CDR2: SEHNR and FQNEAQ (reference sequence). V gave up 1 base and J gave up 0 bases, with 9 bases separating them. The CDR3: CASSLGTWVNTEAFF. The CDR3 nucleotides read TGTGCCAGCAGCTTAGGGACTTGGGTGAACACTGAAGCTTTCTTT.

The CDR3 here is CASGGQASYEQYF. The DNA for the CDR3 is TGTGCCAGCGGGGGACAGGCCTCCTACGAGCAGTACTTC. This chain uses TRBV6-5 with TRBJ2-7; 8 bases match TRBD1. Germline-derived CDR1 and CDR2 are MNHEY and SVGAGI. The CDR3 covers 13 residues. With V trimmed by 8 bases and J by 0 bases, 3 bases remained unmatched.

The chain recombines TRBV30 with TRBJ2-7, with TRBD2 identical over 11 bases. This CDR3 has 19 residues. The J segment lost 2 bases and the V segment lost 1 base, leaving 16 bases of the junction unmatched. The germline CDR1 and CDR2 sequences are GTSNPN and SVGIG (reference sequence). Here the CDR3 DNA reads TGTGCCTGGAGTGACAATTTGGCTAGCGGGAGGCCACGAACCTACGAGCAGTACTTC. Amino acid sequence: CAWSDNLASGRPRTYEQYF.

This clone appeared a single time. J is TRBJ1-2 and V is TRBV29-1, with 8 positions matching TRBD1. V was pared by 0 bases and J by 8 bases, with 8 bases of the junction left unmatched. CDR3 length: 14 residues. The germline gives CDR1 SQVTM, CDR2 ANQGSEA. Written as DNA, the CDR3 is TGCAGCGTTGAAGACCTGCAAGGGACAGGAGGCTACACCTTC. This encodes CSVEDLQGTGGYTF.

The chain carries TRBV2 and TRBJ2-1; D is undetermined. CDR3 length equals 14 residues. V was trimmed by 8 bases and J by 3 bases, leaving 14 bases between them. Germline V CDR1 and CDR2: SNHLY, FYNNEI. The CDR3, as DNA: TGTGCCAGCGCCGGTCTCCGCGGCTACAATGAGCAGTTCTTC. Encoded protein: CASAGLRGYNEQFF.

J is TRBJ2-3 and V is TRBV7-8, with 9 bases that match TRBD2. With V trimmed by 3 bases and J by 0 bases, 10 bases remained unmatched. The CDR3 contains 18 residues. Per germline, CDR1 SGHVS and CDR2 FQNEAQ. The CDR3 is CASSFRGRLAASTDTQYF. The CDR3 DNA reads TGTGCCAGCAGCTTCCGAGGAAGACTAGCGGCAAGCACAGATACGCAGTATTTT.

The gene calls are TRBV14 and TRBJ2-1; D ambiguous. Germline lookup yields CDR1 SGHDN and CDR2 FVKESK. The CDR3 is made up of 12 amino acids. Trimming shortened V by 6 bases and J by 10 bases, and 13 bases separated the two germline ends. The CDR3 region has the DNA TGTGCCAGCAGTACAAGTAAATGGGAGCAGTTCTTC. Translating gives CASSTSKWEQFF.

This rearrangement joins TRBV6-5 to TRBJ2-7; 11 nucleotides agree with TRBD2. Per the germline V gene, CDR1 is MNHEY and CDR2 is SVGAGI. The CDR3 covers 14 residues. V dropped 5 bases and J dropped 3; count of bases not matched to a gene: 3. The CDR3 nucleotides read TGTGCCAGCAGTACTAGCGGGGGCCACTACGAGCAGTACTTC. Its translation: CASSTSGGHYEQYF.

The chain combines TRBV28 with TRBJ1-6; 8 bases map to TRBD1. Germline assignment: CDR1 MDHEN and CDR2 SYDVKM. The CDR3 covers 14 residues. Unmatched junction bases numbered 7, after V lost 5 bases and J lost 10 bases. The CDR3 sequence is CASSPQGQGSPLHF. The CDR3 DNA is TGTGCCAGCAGTCCCCAAGGACAGGGCTCACCCCTCCACTTT.

In the case of this clone: Other nucleotide sequences in the sample specify the same CDR3. The rearrangement links TRBV10-1 to TRBJ2-1; 10 bases fit TRBD2. CDR3 length: 16 residues. J lost 4 bases, V lost 0 bases, and 3 bases had no gene match. CDR1 WNHNN and CDR2 SYGVQD come from the germline V gene (reference sequence). The CDR3 region is CASSESRTSGYNEQFF. The CDR3 DNA sequence: TGCGCCAGCAGTGAGTCGCGGACTAGCGGTTACAATGAGCAGTTCTTC.

The V call is TRBV4-3, the J call TRBJ2-7; perhaps TRBD1 as D (5 bases). Germline V CDR1 and CDR2: LGHNA, YSLEER. This CDR3 comprises 16 residues. Between the trimmed V and J ends, which lost 8 bases and 6 bases, there was a span of 26 bases. CDR3 sequence: CASAEDTLTPTGEQYF. The CDR3 region has the DNA TGCGCCAGCGCAGAGGACACCTTAACACCCACGGGCGAGCAGTACTTC.

This clone was recorded a few times. This chain joins TRBV6-1 and TRBJ2-2, with 11 bases that match TRBD2. Germline CDR1 reads MNHNS; CDR2 reads SASEGT. After removal of 3 bases from V and 5 bases from J, the junction contained 14 bases not matched to a gene. The CDR3 covers 19 residues. The CDR3 bases are TGTGCCAGCAGTGACCGATCCTCTGTGCTAGCGGGGGGAACCGGGGAGCTGTTTTTT. It translates to CASSDRSSVLAGGTGELFF.

This clone occurred once. The chain combines TRBV5-6 with TRBJ1-2, with a weak D call TRBD1 (6 bases). The CDR3 runs to 15 residues. The ends were cut back, 3 bases at V and 4 bases at J, with 16 bases in the middle. Germline V CDR1 and CDR2: SGHDT, YYEEEE. Here the CDR3 reads CASSSPTGLPYGYTF. The DNA of the CDR3 is TGTGCCAGCAGCTCCCCGACAGGACTCCCCTATGGCTACACCTTC.

This clone was detected once. The CDR3 spells CASSLGTRGFPGNTIYF. CDR3 nucleotides: TGTGCCAGCAGCTTGGGGACACGAGGCTTCCCTGGAAACACCATATATTTT. The V call is TRBV5-6, the J call TRBJ1-3; a weak D match, TRBD1 (5 bases). Germline CDR1 is SGHDT and CDR2 is YYEEEE. V lost 0 bases to trimming and J lost 2 bases, with 15 bases between them. This CDR3 is 17 amino acids long.

This sequence joins TRBV4-3 and TRBJ2-2, with a tentative D call TRBD1 (6 bases). The V gene lost 0 bases and the J gene lost 6 bases, with 11 bases spanning the gap. This CDR3 spans 15 amino acids. CDR1 is LGHNA, CDR2 YSLEER, per germline. The CDR3 loop is CASSQEGAEAGELFF. CDR3 DNA sequence: TGCGCCAGCAGCCAAGAGGGGGCGGAGGCCGGGGAGCTGTTTTTT.

V gene TRBV9 combines with J gene TRBJ2-1; TRBD1 agrees at 7 bases. With 4 bases clipped from V and 0 bases from J, the junction kept 4 bases outside the gene matches. This CDR3 comprises 15 residues. Per the germline V gene, CDR1 is SGDLS and CDR2 is YYNGEE. CDR3 nucleotide sequence: TGTGCCAGCAGCACACAGGGGCCCTCCTACAATGAGCAGTTCTTC. It codes for CASSTQGPSYNEQFF.

This rearrangement joins TRBV19 to TRBJ1-2; D gene unclear. V was clipped by 8 bases and J by 8 bases, with 9 bases between them. The CDR3 consists of 10 residues. Per germline, CDR1 LNHDA and CDR2 SQIVND (reference sequence). This CDR3 is CASPPGGYTF. CDR3 in DNA: TGTGCCAGTCCCCCGGGGGGCTACACCTTC.

The chain carries TRBV7-2 and TRBJ2-3; TRBD2 matches at 8 bases. Trimming cost V 1 base and J 0 bases; bases outside gene matches: 3. CDR3 length: 16 residues. CDR1 is SGHTA, CDR2 FQGNSA, per germline. CDR3 region: CASSLVGGRSTDTQYF. In DNA, the CDR3 is TGTGCCAGCAGCTTAGTTGGCGGGAGGAGCACAGATACGCAGTATTTT.

The chain has TRBV21-1 and TRBJ1-1. TRBV21-1 corresponds to a pseudogene. CDR3 length: 15 residues. CDR3 DNA sequence: TGTGCCAGCAGCAAAGATAGGAGCGAAAACACTGAAGCTTTCTTT. Its translation: CASSKDRSENTEAFF.

The chain is built from TRBV27 and TRBJ1-2, with 11 bases aligning to TRBD1. Germline-derived CDR1 and CDR2 are MNHEY and SMNVEV (reference sequence). V lost 5 bases, J lost 6 bases, and 2 bases stayed unmatched. CDR3 length: 13 residues. The CDR3 spells CASSLGQGDGYTF. The CDR3 DNA follows: TGTGCCAGCAGTCTGGGACAGGGGGATGGCTACACCTTC.

The chain recombines TRBV9 with TRBJ1-4; 9 bases match TRBD1. CDR3 length: 15 amino acids. V shed 0 bases and J 6 bases; nucleotides not matched to a gene: 3. CDR1 is SGDLS and CDR2 is YYNGEE in the germline V gene. The CDR3 reads CASSVDGTGYEKLFF. In nucleotides, the CDR3 is TGTGCCAGCAGCGTAGACGGGACAGGGTATGAAAAACTGTTTTTT.

The J gene is TRBJ1-4, the V gene TRBV14; no firm D call. CDR3 length equals 12 residues. Trimming stripped 0 bases from V and 7 bases from J, with 3 bases between. Germline assignment: CDR1 SGHDN and CDR2 FVKESK. CDR3 DNA sequence: TGTGCCAGCAGCCAAGATCGTGAAAAACTGTTTTTT. It yields the protein CASSQDREKLFF.

The chain links TRBV11-3 to TRBJ2-3, with D possibly matching TRBD1 (6 bases). The CDR3 has 15 residues. Germline V CDR1 and CDR2: SGHNT, YENEEA. With 1 base removed from V and 6 bases from J, the gap between germline ends came to 14 bases. CDR3 nucleotides: TGTGCCAGCAGCTTAGGGCAGGGGTGGAGGGATACGCAGTATTTT. Its translation is CASSLGQGWRDTQYF.

This clone was counted between two and nine times. The chain employs TRBV5-1 and TRBJ1-5, with unresolved D. The CDR3 length is 15 residues. Germline V gene sequence: CDR1 SGHRS, CDR2 YFSETQ. V was shortened by 0 bases and J by 1 base, with 8 bases between the two germline ends. This CDR3 reads CASSLVGASNQPQHF. The DNA of the CDR3 is TGCGCCAGCAGCTTGGTGGGAGCCAGCAATCAGCCCCAGCATTTT.

This clone was detected only a few times. V gene TRBV19 combines with J gene TRBJ1-4; 7 bases agree with TRBD1. Germline CDR1 and CDR2: LNHDA and SQIVND (reference sequence). The CDR3 is made up of 14 amino acids. V lost 5 bases, J lost 8 bases, and 8 bases stayed unmatched. In nucleotides, the CDR3 is TGTGCCAGTAGTTTGACAGGGACCCCAGAAAAACTGTTTTTT. Translating gives CASSLTGTPEKLFF.

The table lists this clone with a count of one. The DNA for the CDR3 is TGTGCCAGCAGTGATCAGGGGGGTTATGGCTACACCTTC. The encoded protein is CASSDQGGYGYTF. V is TRBV6-1 and J is TRBJ1-2; 7 nucleotides match TRBD1. Germline CDR1 and CDR2: MNHNS and SASEGT. The length of the CDR3 is 13 residues. V shed 3 bases, J shed 5 bases, and the junction held 3 bases outside the gene matches.

This sequence joins TRBV12-3 or TRBV12-4 and TRBJ1-2, with 10 positions matching TRBD1. This CDR3 has 13 amino acids. V shed 6 bases and J 8 bases; nucleotides not matched to a gene: 6. This CDR3 reads CASSDRGPEGYTF. CDR3 nucleotide sequence: TGTGCCAGCAGCGACAGGGGGCCGGAAGGCTACACCTTC.

The sample holds a few counts of this clone. The gene calls are TRBV25-1 and TRBJ1-2; tentatively, D is TRBD1 (6 bases). The CDR3 spans 14 residues. Germline V gene lookup returns CDR1 MGHDK and CDR2 SYGVNS. V lost 5 bases, J lost 7 bases, and 17 bases lay in between. The CDR3 DNA follows: TGTGCCAGCAGTCTCTCACAGGGTCGGATTGGCTACACCTTC. Residues: CASSLSQGRIGYTF.

The rearrangement uses TRBV10-2 and TRBJ1-6, with D possibly matching TRBD1 (6 bases). Trimming shortened V by 6 bases and J by 6 bases, and 21 bases separated the two germline ends. Germline V gene data show CDR1 as WSHSY and CDR2 as SAAADI. CDR3 length equals 17 residues. CDR3 sequence (DNA): TGCGCCAGCAGGCCGGTGGGGGGGGCCTTGGGTAATTCACCCCTCCACTTT. Protein: CASRPVGGALGNSPLHF.